This is a list of T cell receptor beta chains from one sample in a study of blood T cell repertoires in COVID-19. Profiling relied on immunoSEQ multiplex PCR, and the TCRdb table lists in-frame clones only, not all of them. Of some 180,000 clones listed, about 80% are singletons. Sequences were obtained from peripheral blood. These receptors originate from a man aged 55 to 69 with acute or convalescent COVID-19. The CDR3 runs from the conserved cysteine through the conserved F or W. A D gene is named only where the DNA matches it firmly. Not all rows give a size; the values are once, few, many and, for expanded clones, a class.

v_gene	d_gene	j_gene	abundance	CDR3aa	CDR3nt
TRBV28	TRBD1	TRBJ1-5	NA	CASSLRQGAFQPQHF	TGTGCCAGCAGTTTGCGGCAGGGGGCTTTTCAGCCCCAGCATTTT
TRBV19	TRBD1	TRBJ1-5	NA	CASSKRQGASNQPQHF	TGTGCCAGTAGTAAAAGACAGGGGGCGAGCAATCAGCCCCAGCATTTT
TRBV7-9	NA	TRBJ1-6	NA	CASSYGQQAPLHF	TGTGCCAGCAGCTACGGACAGCAAGCACCCCTCCACTTT
TRBV6-1	TRBD1	TRBJ1-2	NA	CASSDDMYRGGYTF	TGTGCCAGCAGTGATGATATGTACAGGGGTGGCTACACCTTC
TRBV6-5	NA	TRBJ1-2	NA	CASSYSREENYGYTF	TGTGCCAGCAGTTACAGCAGGGAGGAAAACTATGGCTACACCTTC
TRBV2	NA	TRBJ1-5	NA	CASEQGAGPGQPQHF	TGTGCCAGCGAACAAGGGGCAGGCCCCGGGCAGCCCCAGCATTTT
TRBV4-2	NA	TRBJ1-3	NA	CASSQDPHGTGNTIYF	TGTGCCAGCAGCCAAGATCCGCACGGGACTGGAAACACCATATATTTT
TRBV30	TRBD1	TRBJ2-7	NA	CALQGFAYEQYF	TGTGCCTTACAGGGGTTTGCCTACGAGCAGTACTTC
TRBV6-5	NA	TRBJ1-5	NA	CASSHGRFEPQHF	TGTGCCAGCAGTCACGGCAGGTTTGAGCCCCAGCATTTT
TRBV5-1	TRBD1	TRBJ2-5	NA	CASSPGTDGTQYF	TGCGCCAGCAGCCCTGGGACAGATGGGACCCAGTACTTC
TRBV5-6	TRBD2	TRBJ2-3	NA	CASTYVRGEPDTQYF	TGTGCCAGCACCTATGTCCGGGGGGAGCCAGATACGCAGTATTTT
TRBV5-6	TRBD1	TRBJ1-4	NA	CASSLGLTGGNEKLFF	TGTGCCAGCAGCTTGGGCCTGACAGGGGGCAATGAAAAACTGTTTTTT
TRBV27	TRBD1	TRBJ1-2	NA	CASSDRVAYGYTF	TGTGCCAGCTCGGACAGGGTGGCCTATGGCTACACCTTC
TRBV29-1	TRBD2	TRBJ2-1	NA	CSVLGGSVNEQFF	TGCAGCGTTCTGGGCGGGAGCGTGAATGAGCAGTTCTTC
TRBV19	NA	TRBJ2-7	NA	CASSISPLIPSTEQYF	TGTGCCAGTAGTATCTCCCCACTTATCCCTTCTACGGAGCAGTACTTC
TRBV30	TRBD1	TRBJ1-4	few	CAWGPGQDNEKLFF	TGTGCCTGGGGACCGGGACAGGATAATGAAAAACTGTTTTTT
TRBV30	NA	TRBJ2-5	NA	CAWTPTWGRGETQYF	TGTGCCTGGACTCCCACCTGGGGGAGGGGGGAGACCCAGTACTTC
TRBV11-2	TRBD2	TRBJ2-1	once	CASSLGVQRGGYNEQFF	TGTGCCAGCAGCTTAGGGGTCCAGCGGGGGGGCTACAATGAGCAGTTCTTC
TRBV11-3	NA	TRBJ1-1	NA	CASSLQGYTEAFF	TGTGCCAGCAGCTTACAGGGGTACACTGAAGCTTTCTTT
TRBV27	NA	TRBJ1-1	NA	CASYHSINTEAFF	TGTGCCAGCTACCACTCTATTAACACTGAAGCTTTCTTT